One sample yielded the 14 T cell receptor beta chains listed below, sequenced in a study of blood T cell repertoires in COVID-19. TCRdb keeps only in-frame clones here, not all; method: immunoSEQ multiplex PCR. The data contain 88,000 or so clones, around 79% of them singletons. The material sequenced was peripheral blood. The receptors were sampled from a man aged 80 or over with acute or convalescent COVID-19.

The chain joins TRBV7-3 to TRBJ1-5; D remains ambiguous. V dropped 2 bases and J dropped 4 bases, with 6 bases sitting between them. This CDR3 spans 13 amino acids. Germline loops: CDR1 SGHTA, CDR2 FQGTGA. CDR3 sequence: CASSLDQNQPQHF. The CDR3 nucleotides are TGTGCCAGCAGCTTAGATCAGAATCAGCCCCAGCATTTT. Complete variable domain (other parts from reference TRBV7-3 and TRBJ1-5): GAGVSQTPSNKVTEKGKYVELRCDPISGHTALYWYRQSLGQGPEFLIYFQGTGAADDSGLPNDRFFAVRPEGSVSTLKIQRTERGDSAVYLCASSLDQNQPQHFGDGTRLSIL.

This chain links TRBV6-2 or TRBV6-3 with TRBJ2-7; D is ambiguous. V lost 5 bases to trimming and J lost 3 bases, with 20 bases between them. The CDR3 has 16 residues. Germline CDR1 and CDR2: MNHEY and SVGEGT. The CDR3 DNA reads as TGTGCCAGCAGTACCAGGTTAACAAGTTCCGGCTACGAGCAGTACTTC. This translates into CASSTRLTSSGYEQYF.

V is TRBV7-9 and J is TRBJ1-1; a possible D gene is TRBD1 (5 bases). The CDR3 is 14 amino acids. The germline V gene has CDR1 SEHNR and CDR2 FQNEAQ (reference sequence). Trimming removed 4 bases from V and 1 base from J, with 10 bases in between. The DNA of the CDR3 is TGTGCCAGCAGCTCACAGGCTACGAACACTGAAGCTTTCTTT. Translation gives CASSSQATNTEAFF.

V and J are TRBV7-8 and TRBJ2-1; 8 bases match TRBD2. The germline V gene has CDR1 SGHVS and CDR2 FQNEAQ. The CDR3 consists of 16 residues. The J segment lost 6 bases and the V segment lost 1 base, leaving 8 bases of the junction unmatched. The CDR3 here is CASSLVNSLAGNEQFF. As DNA, the CDR3 is TGTGCCAGCAGCTTAGTTAATAGCCTAGCGGGCAATGAGCAGTTCTTC.

V gene TRBV5-1 combines with J gene TRBJ1-4; maybe TRBD1 (5 bases). The ends were cut back, 3 bases at V and 8 bases at J, with 14 bases in the middle. There are 14 residues in the CDR3. From germline, CDR1 is SGHRS and CDR2 YFSETQ. CDR3 nucleotides: TGCGCCAGCAGCTATACAGGAGTGGGCGAAAAACTGTTTTTT. Encoded protein: CASSYTGVGEKLFF.

The genes are TRBV7-9 and TRBJ2-5, with D perhaps matching TRBD1 (5 bases). Germline V gives CDR1 SEHNR, CDR2 FQNEAQ (reference sequence). V dropped 5 bases and J dropped 4 bases, with 11 bases sitting between them. The CDR3 has 13 amino acids. The DNA of the CDR3 is TGTGCCAGCAGCCCTAGGGGTCCAGAGACCCAGTACTTC. Translating gives CASSPRGPETQYF.

The genes are TRBV7-3 and TRBJ2-3; D remains unclear. The germline CDR1 and CDR2 sequences are SGHTA and FQGTGA. Trimming left V 5 bases short and J 0 bases short, with 21 bases between. This CDR3 comprises 18 residues. CDR3 in DNA: TGTGCCAGCAGCCCGGCCCGTCTTACCACTACTAGCACAGATACGCAGTATTTT. It specifies CASSPARLTTTSTDTQYF.

This chain uses TRBV5-6 with TRBJ1-5; 7 positions agree with TRBD1. This CDR3 is built from 15 residues. V dropped 4 bases and J dropped 7; count of bases not matched to a gene: 11. Germline V gene data show CDR1 as SGHDT and CDR2 as YYEEEE. The CDR3 here is CASSTQSTGPQPQHF. The CDR3 DNA sequence: TGTGCCAGCAGCACACAATCGACAGGGCCCCAGCCCCAGCATTTT.

The V and J genes are TRBV10-3 and TRBJ1-2, with 8 bases lining up with TRBD1. The CDR3 is 14 amino acids. CDR1 and CDR2 from the germline V gene are ENHRY and SYGVKD. The V and J ends lost 7 bases and 4 bases, in that order; junction bases with no gene match: 8. DNA of the CDR3: TGTGCCATCATGCCAGGGGGCGGTATCTATGGCTACACCTTC. Translated, it gives CAIMPGGGIYGYTF.

J is TRBJ2-2 and V is TRBV15; D gene unclear. This CDR3 has 15 amino acids. V lost 5 bases and J lost 1, with 11 bases in between. Germline V gene data show CDR1 as LNHNV and CDR2 as YYDKDF (reference sequence). The chain's CDR3 is CATSRKIENTGELFF. Written as DNA, the CDR3 is TGTGCCACCAGCCGAAAAATAGAGAACACCGGGGAGCTGTTTTTT. The full variable domain, rest sourced from reference TRBV15 and TRBJ2-2, is DAMVIQNPRYQVTQFGKPVTLSCSQTLNHNVMYWYQQKSSQAPKLLFHYYDKDFNNEADTPDNFQSRRPNTSFCFLDIRSPGLGDTAMYLCATSRKIENTGELFFGEGSRLTVL.

V gene TRBV6-5 combines with J gene TRBJ2-3; maybe TRBD1 (6 bases). CDR3 length: 14 amino acids. V lost 6 bases to trimming and J lost 0 bases, with 10 bases between them. The germline CDR1 and CDR2 sequences are MNHEY and SVGAGI. CDR3 in DNA: TGTGCCAGCAGCAGGGGCCTTAGCACAGATACGCAGTATTTT. It yields the protein CASSRGLSTDTQYF.

The J gene is TRBJ2-1, the V gene TRBV30, with 13 bases fitting TRBD2. CDR1 is GTSNPN and CDR2 is SVGIG in the germline V gene (reference sequence). Germline trimming cut 4 bases from V and 3 bases from J; bases unmatched to any gene: 12. The CDR3 has 18 amino acids. The CDR3 sequence: CAWKMDRRLAGGYNEQFF. The CDR3 nucleotides are TGTGCCTGGAAGATGGACAGAAGACTAGCGGGGGGCTACAATGAGCAGTTCTTC.

The rearrangement links TRBV12-3 or TRBV12-4 to TRBJ1-1, with D maybe TRBD1 (6 bases). V lost 5 bases to trimming and J lost 5 bases, with 12 bases between them. There are 13 residues in the CDR3. Written as DNA, the CDR3 is TGTGCCAGCAGTGTACAGGGCCGGACTGAAGCTTTCTTT. Protein: CASSVQGRTEAFF.

The CDR3 coding sequence is TGCAGCGTTACGGACGCAGGGGGCTATGGCTACACCTTC. Translation gives CSVTDAGGYGYTF. This rearrangement joins TRBV29-1 to TRBJ1-2; 7 bases line up with TRBD1. V lost 5 bases to trimming and J lost 4 bases; unmatched junction nucleotides: 7. Germline V gene data show CDR1 as SQVTM and CDR2 as ANQGSEA. CDR3 size: 13 residues.